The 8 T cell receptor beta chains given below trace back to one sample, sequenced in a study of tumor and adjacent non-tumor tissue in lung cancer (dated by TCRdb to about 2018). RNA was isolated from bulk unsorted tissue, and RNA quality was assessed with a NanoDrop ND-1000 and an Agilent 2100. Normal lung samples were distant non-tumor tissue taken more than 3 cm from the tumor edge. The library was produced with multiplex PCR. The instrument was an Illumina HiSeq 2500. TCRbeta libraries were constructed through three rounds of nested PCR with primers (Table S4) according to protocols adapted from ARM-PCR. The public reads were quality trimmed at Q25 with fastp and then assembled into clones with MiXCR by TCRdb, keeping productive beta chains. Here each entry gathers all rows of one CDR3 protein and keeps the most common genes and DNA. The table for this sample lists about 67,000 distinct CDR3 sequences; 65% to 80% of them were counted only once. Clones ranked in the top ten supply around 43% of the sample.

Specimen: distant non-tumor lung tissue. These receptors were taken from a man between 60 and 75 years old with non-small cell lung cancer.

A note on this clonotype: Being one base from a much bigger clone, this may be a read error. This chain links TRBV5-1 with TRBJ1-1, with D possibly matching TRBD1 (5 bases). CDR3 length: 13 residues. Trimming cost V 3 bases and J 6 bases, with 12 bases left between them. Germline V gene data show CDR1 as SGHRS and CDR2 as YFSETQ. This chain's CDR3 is CASSSQDVPEAFF. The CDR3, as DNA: TGCGCCAGCAGCTCACAGGATGTCCCTGAAGCTTTCTTT. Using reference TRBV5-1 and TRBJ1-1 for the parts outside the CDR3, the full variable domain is KAGVTQTPRYLIKTRGQQVTLSCSPISGHRSVSWYQQTPGQGLQFLFEYFSETQRNKGNFPGRFSGRQFSNSRSEMNVSTLELGDSALYLCASSSQDVPEAFFGQGTRLTVV.

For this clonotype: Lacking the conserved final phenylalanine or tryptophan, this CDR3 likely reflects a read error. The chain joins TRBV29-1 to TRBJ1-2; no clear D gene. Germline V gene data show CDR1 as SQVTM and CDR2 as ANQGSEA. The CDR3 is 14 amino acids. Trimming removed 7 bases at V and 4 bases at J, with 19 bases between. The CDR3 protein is CSALSVATTYGYTL. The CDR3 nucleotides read TGCAGCGCCCTATCAGTTGCCACGACCTATGGCTACACCCTC.

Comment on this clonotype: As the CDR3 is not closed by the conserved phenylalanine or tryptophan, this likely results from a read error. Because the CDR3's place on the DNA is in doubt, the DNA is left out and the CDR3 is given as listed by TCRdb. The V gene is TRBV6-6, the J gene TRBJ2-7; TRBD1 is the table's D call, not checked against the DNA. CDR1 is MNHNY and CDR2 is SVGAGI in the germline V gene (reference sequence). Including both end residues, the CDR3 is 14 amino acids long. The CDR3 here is CASRRDTSSYEQYL.

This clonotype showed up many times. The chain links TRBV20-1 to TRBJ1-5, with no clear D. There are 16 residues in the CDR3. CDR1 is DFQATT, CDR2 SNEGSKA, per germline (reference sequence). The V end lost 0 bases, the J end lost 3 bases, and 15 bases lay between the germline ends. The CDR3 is CSARDSRGYPNQPQHF. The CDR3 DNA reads TGCAGTGCTAGAGACTCCCGAGGATACCCCAATCAGCCCCAGCATTTT.

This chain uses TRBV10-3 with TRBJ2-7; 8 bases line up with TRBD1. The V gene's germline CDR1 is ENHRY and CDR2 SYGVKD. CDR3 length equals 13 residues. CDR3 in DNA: TGTGCTATCTCGCTGACAGGGGTCCACAAGCAGTACTTC. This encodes CAISLTGVHKQYF.

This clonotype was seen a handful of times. CDR3 nucleotide sequence: TGTGCCAGCAGTTTTACCGGACATGAGACCCAGTACTTC. Amino acid sequence: CASSFTGHETQYF. The chain is built from TRBV28 and TRBJ2-5; maybe TRBD1 (5 bases). Germline V gene sequence: CDR1 MDHEN, CDR2 SYDVKM. Trimming pared 3 bases from V and 5 bases from J, leaving 10 bases between. The CDR3 totals 13 residues.

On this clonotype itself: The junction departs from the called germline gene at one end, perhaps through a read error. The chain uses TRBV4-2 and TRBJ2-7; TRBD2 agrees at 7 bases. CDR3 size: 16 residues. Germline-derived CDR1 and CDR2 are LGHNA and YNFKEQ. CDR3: CASSQGGAGASYEQCF. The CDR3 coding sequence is TGCGCCAGCAGCCAAGGAGGGGCGGGAGCGTCCTACGAGCAGTGCTTC.

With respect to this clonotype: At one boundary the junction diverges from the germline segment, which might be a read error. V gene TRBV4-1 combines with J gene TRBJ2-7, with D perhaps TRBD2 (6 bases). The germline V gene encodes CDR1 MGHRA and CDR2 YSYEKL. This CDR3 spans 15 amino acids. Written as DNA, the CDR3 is TGCGCTAGCAGCCAAGAATTGGGGGGATTCTATGATCAGTACTTC. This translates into CASSQELGGFYDQYF.